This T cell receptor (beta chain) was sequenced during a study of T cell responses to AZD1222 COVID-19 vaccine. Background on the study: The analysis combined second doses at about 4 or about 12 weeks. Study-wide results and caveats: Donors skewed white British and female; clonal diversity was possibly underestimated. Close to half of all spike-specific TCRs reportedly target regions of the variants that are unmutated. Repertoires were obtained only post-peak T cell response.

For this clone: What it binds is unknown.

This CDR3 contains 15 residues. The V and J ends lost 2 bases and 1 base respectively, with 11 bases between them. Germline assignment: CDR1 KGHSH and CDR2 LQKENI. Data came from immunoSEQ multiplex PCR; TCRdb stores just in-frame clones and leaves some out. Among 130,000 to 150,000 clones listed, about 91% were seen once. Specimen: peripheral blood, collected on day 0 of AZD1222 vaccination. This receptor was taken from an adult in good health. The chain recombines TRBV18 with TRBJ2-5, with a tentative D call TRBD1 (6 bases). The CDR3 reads CASSPAQGRQETQYF. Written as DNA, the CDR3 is TGTGCCAGCTCACCAGCTCAGGGGCGCCAAGAGACCCAGTACTTC. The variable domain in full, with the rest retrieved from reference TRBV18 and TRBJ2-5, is NAGVMQNPRHLVRRRGQEARLRCSPMKGHSHVYWYRQLPEEGLKFMVYLQKENIIDESGMPKERFSAEFPKEGPSILRIQQVVRGDSAAYFCASSPAQGRQETQYFGPGTRLLVL.